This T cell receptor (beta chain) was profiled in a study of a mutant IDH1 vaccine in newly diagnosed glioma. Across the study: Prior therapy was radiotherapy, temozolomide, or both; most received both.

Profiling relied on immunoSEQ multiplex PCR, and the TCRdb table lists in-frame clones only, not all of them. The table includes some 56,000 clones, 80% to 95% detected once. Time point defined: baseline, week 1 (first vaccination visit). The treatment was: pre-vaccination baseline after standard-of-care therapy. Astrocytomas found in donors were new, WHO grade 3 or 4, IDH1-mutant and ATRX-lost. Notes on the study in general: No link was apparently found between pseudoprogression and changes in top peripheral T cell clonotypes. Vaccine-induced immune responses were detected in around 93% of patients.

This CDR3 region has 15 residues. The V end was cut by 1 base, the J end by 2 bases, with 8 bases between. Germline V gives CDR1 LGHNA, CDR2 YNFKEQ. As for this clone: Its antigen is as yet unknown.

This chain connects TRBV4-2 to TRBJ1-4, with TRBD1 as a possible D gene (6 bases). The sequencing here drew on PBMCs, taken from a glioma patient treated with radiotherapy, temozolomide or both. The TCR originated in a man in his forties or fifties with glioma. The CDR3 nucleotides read TGTGCCAGCAGCCAAGTTCAGGGGACTAATGAAAAACTGTTTTTT. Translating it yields CASSQVQGTNEKLFF.